Shown below are 5 T cell receptor beta chains from a single sample sequenced in a study of T cells in tuberculosis. Profiling relied on immunoSEQ multiplex PCR, and the TCRdb table lists in-frame clones only, not all of them. Of about 40,000 clones in the sample, about 94% were seen once. Sample: PBMCs. All receptors derive from a donor between 10 and 29 years old with latent tuberculosis or without tuberculosis infection. Some clones in this sample may be carry-over from other donors' samples.

This clone was recorded once. V usage is TRBV5-1 and J usage is TRBJ2-1; 9 bases align to TRBD1. The ends lost 5 bases at V and 0 bases at J; junction bases unmatched: 3. The CDR3 covers 15 residues. The germline V gene encodes CDR1 SGHRS and CDR2 YFSETQ. The CDR3 DNA reads as TGCGCCAGCAGGGGACAGGGCTACTCCTACAATGAGCAGTTCTTC. Residues: CASRGQGYSYNEQFF. The complete variable domain, with remaining parts taken from reference TRBV5-1 and TRBJ2-1, reads KAGVTQTPRYLIKTRGQQVTLSCSPISGHRSVSWYQQTPGQGLQFLFEYFSETQRNKGNFPGRFSGRQFSNSRSEMNVSTLELGDSALYLCASRGQGYSYNEQFFGPGTRLTVL.

This rearrangement joins TRBV27 to TRBJ1-5; D possibly corresponds to TRBD1 (6 bases). The CDR3 sequence is 15 residues long. Germline V gene lookup returns CDR1 MNHEY and CDR2 SMNVEV (reference sequence). Trimming pared 5 bases from V and 6 bases from J, leaving 17 bases between. The CDR3 spells CASSPTGQIGQPQHF. CDR3 bases: TGTGCCAGCAGTCCGACCGGACAGATTGGTCAGCCCCAGCATTTT.

V and J are TRBV6-5 and TRBJ1-2; the D gene is possibly TRBD1 (5 bases). Trimming took 2 bases from V and 0 from J, leaving 13 bases between them. CDR3 length: 16 amino acids. Germline V gene lookup returns CDR1 MNHEY and CDR2 SVGAGI. This chain's CDR3 is CASSYEQVGANYGYTF. The CDR3 region has the DNA TGTGCCAGCAGTTACGAACAGGTCGGAGCTAACTATGGCTACACCTTC.

This clone was seen a few times. The chain recombines TRBV12-5 with TRBJ1-2; TRBD1 matches 8 bases. The ends lost 5 bases at V and 4 bases at J; junction bases unmatched: 6. The CDR3 is 14 amino acids. The germline V gene encodes CDR1 LGHNT and CDR2 FRNRAP. The CDR3 loop is CASGPDRVVYGYTF. CDR3 sequence (DNA): TGTGCTAGTGGTCCGGACAGGGTGGTCTATGGCTACACCTTC.

There are a few counts of this clone. The chain links TRBV5-6 to TRBJ1-2; a weak D match, TRBD1 (5 bases). This CDR3 is built from 15 residues. In germline, CDR1 is SGHDT, CDR2 YYEEEE. V was pared by 1 base and J by 2 bases, with 12 bases between. CDR3 protein: CASSLTGTGNYGYTF. Here the CDR3 DNA reads TGTGCCAGCAGCTTGACCGGTACAGGAAACTATGGCTACACCTTC.